The TCR beta chain described here comes from a study of blood T cell repertoires in COVID-19. Study-level background: Sites in the United States, Italy and Spain provided acute and convalescent COVID-19 samples. Sample material is recorded as cDNA or gDNA derived from T cells, B-cell-depleted T cells, or PBMCs.

Per the study methods: Reference gene primer amplification yielded estimated nucleated cell counts. Profiling relied on immunoSEQ multiplex PCR, and the TCRdb table lists in-frame clones only, not all of them. V and J calls and clone size are copied from that table; D and trimming were computed from the DNA. The data contain roughly 70,000 clones, approximately 80% of them singletons. In its sample, this clone was seen once. The CDR3 runs to 14 residues. Trimming at V came to 3 bases and at J to 6 bases, leaving 2 bases not matched to a gene. Germline loops: CDR1 KGHSH, CDR2 LQKENI. This receptor was identified in an older woman with acute or convalescent COVID-19. Specimen: peripheral blood. The chain joins TRBV18 to TRBJ2-1; 10 positions agree with TRBD2. The CDR3 bases are TGTGCCAGCTCACCCCTAGCGGGAGTCAATGAGCAGTTCTTC. It translates to CASSPLAGVNEQFF.